This TCR beta chain is drawn from a study of glioma-infiltrating T cells after dendritic cell vaccination. The time point is: after dendritic cell vaccination, including at tumor progression/relapse. The CDR3 is 14 residues long. Trimming cost V 0 bases and J 9 bases, with 9 bases left between them. Germline CDR1 and CDR2: MGHRA and YSYEKL. Amplification used 60 V beta primers and 13 J beta primers. The table came from immunoSEQ multiplex PCR; TCRdb's copy has only in-frame clones and leaves some out. This table has about 110,000 clones, 90% appearing once. The rearrangement uses TRBV4-1 and TRBJ1-6; a possible D gene is TRBD1 (6 bases). Sequenced material: blood, taken after dendritic cell vaccination. This sequence was found in a human donor with glioblastoma. DNA of the CDR3: TGCGCCAGCAGCCAAGACAGGGGTCGTTCACCCCTCCACTTT. Encoded protein: CASSQDRGRSPLHF.